The 23 T cell receptor beta chains in this list originate from one sample, sequenced in a study of T cells after yellow fever vaccination. TCRdb ran MiXCR on the 5' RACE reads and lists one entry per CDR3 protein. The sample has some 320,000 distinct CDR3 sequences; approximately 11% are singletons. Sample: CD4+ T cells sorted from PBMCs, taken 45 days after the yellow fever booster vaccination. The receptors derive from a man younger than 35 who received the YFV17D yellow fever vaccine.

This clonotype was seen more than once but under ten times. This chain connects TRBV3-1 to TRBJ2-1; 10 nucleotides match TRBD1. The V gene end was trimmed by 4 bases and the J gene end by 6 bases; junction bases not matched to a gene: 12. CDR1 is LGHDT, CDR2 YNNKEL, per germline (reference sequence). CDR3 length: 17 amino acids. This CDR3 reads CASSLWRGTGDPNEQFF. In nucleotides, the CDR3 is TGTGCCAGCAGCCTCTGGAGAGGGACAGGGGATCCCAATGAGCAGTTCTTC.

In this sample, this clonotype turned up once. The J gene is TRBJ1-1, the V gene TRBV7-9; possibly TRBD1 for D (6 bases). Trimming stripped 2 bases from V and 8 bases from J, with 24 bases between. Germline lookup yields CDR1 SEHNR and CDR2 FQNEAQ (reference sequence). The CDR3 runs to 17 residues. In nucleotides, the CDR3 is TGTGCCAGCAGCTTAAAACCCGCGCACGGGGGCACACACGAAGCTTTCTTT. This translates into CASSLKPAHGGTHEAFF.

This clonotype was seen repeatedly, ten times or more. The chain has TRBV28 and TRBJ2-5; TRBD1 agrees at 7 bases. The germline V gene encodes CDR1 MDHEN and CDR2 SYDVKM. Losses at the gene ends were 6 bases for V and 5 bases for J; bases not matched to a gene: 9. CDR3 length: 14 residues. This chain's CDR3 is CASSSTQGWETQYF. The CDR3 DNA follows: TGTGCCAGCAGCTCAACACAGGGGTGGGAGACCCAGTACTTC.

This clonotype has more than one count but fewer than ten. The rearrangement links TRBV5-1 to TRBJ2-3, with D maybe TRBD2 (5 bases). CDR3 length equals 14 residues. Germline CDR1 is SGHRS and CDR2 is YFSETQ. The V end lost 6 bases, the J end lost 1 base, and 12 bases lay between the germline ends. CDR3 protein: CASTIRGGTDTQYF. The CDR3 region has the DNA TGCGCCAGCACCATTCGGGGAGGCACAGATACGCAGTATTTT. Combining the CDR3 with reference TRBV5-1 and TRBJ2-3 gives the whole variable domain KAGVTQTPRYLIKTRGQQVTLSCSPISGHRSVSWYQQTPGQGLQFLFEYFSETQRNKGNFPGRFSGRQFSNSRSEMNVSTLELGDSALYLCASTIRGGTDTQYFGPGTRLTVL.

This clonotype was seen a few times. The chain uses TRBV15 and TRBJ1-5; 10 bases align to TRBD1. Germline values: CDR1 LNHNV, CDR2 YYDKDF (reference sequence). V lost 0 bases and J lost 8; bases outside the gene matches: 10. The CDR3 runs to 17 residues. Here the CDR3 DNA reads TGTGCCACCAGCAGAGATCGACAGGGGGCTGGTACGGAGCCCCAGCATTTT. Translated: CATSRDRQGAGTEPQHF.

V usage is TRBV4-2 and J usage is TRBJ2-3, with TRBD2 identical over 7 bases. Losses at the gene ends were 4 bases for V and 10 bases for J; bases not matched to a gene: 5. This CDR3 contains 12 residues. Per the germline V gene, CDR1 is LGHNA and CDR2 is YNFKEQ. The DNA of the CDR3 is TGTGCCAGCAGCCCCCAGCGGGAAGCGCAGTATTTT. Amino acids: CASSPQREAQYF.

The genes are TRBV5-1 and TRBJ1-1, with D possibly being TRBD1 (5 bases). Deletions cut 0 bases from V and 5 bases from J, with 11 bases between. CDR3 length: 14 amino acids. Germline lookup yields CDR1 SGHRS and CDR2 YFSETQ. CDR3 sequence: CASSLAGGTTEAFF. The CDR3 nucleotides are TGCGCCAGCAGCTTGGCCGGGGGTACGACTGAAGCTTTCTTT.

This clonotype was detected only a few times. The chain recombines TRBV11-2 with TRBJ2-5, with D maybe TRBD2 (5 bases). The CDR3 runs 14 residues. With 2 bases removed from V and 4 bases from J, the gap between germline ends came to 11 bases. The germline gives CDR1 SGHAT, CDR2 FQNNGV. CDR3 DNA: TGTGCCAGCAGCTTACCCACTAGAAGAGAGACCCAGTACTTC. It yields the protein CASSLPTRRETQYF. The full variable domain, with the rest looked up from reference TRBV11-2 and TRBJ2-5, is EAGVAQSPRYKIIEKRQSVAFWCNPISGHATLYWYQQILGQGPKLLIQFQNNGVVDDSQLPKDRFSAERLKGVDSTLKIQPAKLEDSAVYLCASSLPTRRETQYFGPGTRLLVL.

The chain links TRBV6-1 to TRBJ1-6; D is perhaps TRBD1 (5 bases). The CDR3 is 14 residues long. CDR1 MNHNS and CDR2 SASEGT come from the germline V gene. V lost 4 bases, J lost 10 bases, and 14 bases lay in between. The chain's CDR3 is CASSGGEHGSPLHF. The CDR3 DNA sequence: TGTGCCAGCAGTGGGGGGGAACATGGATCACCCCTCCACTTT.

At least ten counts were recorded for this clonotype. This rearrangement joins TRBV6-5 to TRBJ2-6, with D possibly matching TRBD1 (5 bases). Trimming took off 10 bases at V and 2 bases at J, with 18 bases between the two ends. The germline V gene encodes CDR1 MNHEY and CDR2 SVGAGI. The CDR3 runs to 16 residues. The CDR3 sequence: CATHRGSPPGANVLTF. The CDR3 region has the DNA TGTGCCACTCATAGGGGTAGTCCCCCTGGGGCCAACGTCCTGACTTTC.

This clonotype was detected a few times. The chain carries TRBV12-5 and TRBJ2-7, with TRBD1 as a possible D gene (6 bases). The germline V and J ends were trimmed by 9 bases and 1 base, with 13 bases remaining between them. Germline lookup yields CDR1 LGHNT and CDR2 FRNRAP. The CDR3 is 13 amino acids. CDR3 residues: CASLQGNSYEQYF. The CDR3 bases are TGTGCTAGCCTTCAGGGGAATTCCTACGAGCAGTACTTC.

This sequence joins TRBV5-6 and TRBJ1-2; D call uncertain. Germline CDR1 is SGHDT and CDR2 is YYEEEE. V lost 0 bases and J 1 base, leaving 10 bases between the germline ends. The CDR3 has 15 residues. The CDR3 DNA sequence: TGTGCCAGCAGCTTGGTGGCAGTCCTTAACTATGGCTACACCTTC. Translating gives CASSLVAVLNYGYTF.

This clonotype showed up many times. The chain links TRBV19 to TRBJ2-7, with D perhaps given as TRBD1 or TRBD2 (6 bases each). The germline V gene has CDR1 LNHDA and CDR2 SQIVND (reference sequence). V shed 1 base and J shed 2 bases, with 12 bases lying between them. CDR3 length: 15 amino acids. CDR3 sequence: CASSIGRGATYEQYF. The CDR3 DNA sequence: TGTGCCAGTAGTATAGGGAGGGGGGCCACCTACGAGCAGTACTTC.

This chain connects TRBV7-2 to TRBJ1-2; unclear D gene. Germline V gene data show CDR1 as SGHTA and CDR2 as FQGNSA. This CDR3 is built from 12 residues. Trimming left V 2 bases short and J 7 bases short, with 8 bases between. CDR3 sequence: CASSLREGGYTF. In DNA, the CDR3 is TGTGCCAGCAGCTTAAGAGAGGGTGGCTACACCTTC. The full variable domain, rest sourced from reference TRBV7-2 and TRBJ1-2, is GAGVSQSPSNKVTEKGKDVELRCDPISGHTALYWYRQSLGQGLEFLIYFQGNSAPDKSGLPSDRFSAERTGGSVSTLTIQRTQQEDSAVYLCASSLREGGYTFGSGTRLTVV.

V gene TRBV19 combines with J gene TRBJ1-2; D is perhaps TRBD1 (6 bases). Germline CDR1 LNHDA, CDR2 SQIVND (reference sequence). The CDR3 has 18 amino acids. Trimming took 5 bases from V and 4 from J, leaving 26 bases between them. CDR3 sequence reads: CASSSLSSLGTQTYGYTF. In DNA form, the CDR3 reads TGTGCCAGTAGTTCCCTCTCGAGCTTGGGGACACAGACCTATGGCTACACCTTC.

The chain employs TRBV14 and TRBJ2-1; 7 positions match TRBD2. Germline CDR1 SGHDN, CDR2 FVKESK. The junction had 7 bases not matched to a gene; V was cut back by 5 bases and J by 6 bases. CDR3 length: 14 amino acids. CDR3 loop: CASSGRGVRNEQFF. As DNA, the CDR3 is TGTGCCAGCAGCGGTCGGGGGGTCCGCAATGAGCAGTTCTTC.

This clonotype was seen repeatedly, ten times or more. J is TRBJ2-5 and V is TRBV6-1, with D maybe TRBD1 (6 bases). Germline CDR1 MNHNS, CDR2 SASEGT. This CDR3 region has 16 residues. Trimming removed 5 bases from V and 2 bases from J, with 18 bases in between. The CDR3 bases are TGTGCCAGCAGTTACCTTCCCCACACAGGGCAAGAGACCCAGTACTTC. Protein product: CASSYLPHTGQETQYF.

This chain links TRBV6-4 with TRBJ2-3; D is ambiguous. V was shortened by 3 bases and J by 2 bases, with 9 bases between the two germline ends. The CDR3 sequence is 14 residues long. CDR1 and CDR2 (germline): MRHNA, SNTAGT. CDR3 in amino acids: CASSEIAFTDTQYF. DNA for the CDR3: TGTGCCAGCAGTGAGATAGCTTTCACAGATACGCAGTATTTT.

The rearrangement joins TRBV4-3 to TRBJ2-3, with a weak D call TRBD2 (6 bases). This CDR3 contains 17 residues. V lost 0 bases and J 1 base, leaving 14 bases between the germline ends. Germline lookup yields CDR1 LGHNA and CDR2 YSLEER. The CDR3 DNA reads as TGCGCCAGCAGCCAAGATTGGGCAGGGACTCGCACAGATACGCAGTATTTT. Translated, it gives CASSQDWAGTRTDTQYF.

The sample holds a few counts of this clonotype. The chain is built from TRBV6-5 and TRBJ1-6; tentatively, D is TRBD1 (5 bases). V lost 2 bases to trimming and J lost 10 bases, with 15 bases between them. Germline CDR1 and CDR2: MNHEY and SVGAGI. The CDR3 spans 15 residues. The DNA of the CDR3 is TGTGCCAGCAGTTACGGGGCAGTAGACCCCTCACCCCTCCACTTT. Translation: CASSYGAVDPSPLHF.

This clonotype came up a few times. The V and J genes are TRBV6-1 and TRBJ2-5; D is ambiguous. CDR1 is MNHNS and CDR2 is SASEGT in the germline V gene. Trimming pared 5 bases from V and 1 base from J, leaving 14 bases between. This CDR3 has 15 residues. CDR3 protein: CASSRNTYPQETQYF. CDR3 sequence (DNA): TGTGCCAGCAGTCGTAATACCTATCCCCAAGAGACCCAGTACTTC.

This clonotype was recorded a few times. This chain joins TRBV7-2 and TRBJ1-3, with 8 bases lining up with TRBD1. The V and J ends lost 5 bases and 2 bases, in that order; junction bases with no gene match: 5. This CDR3 spans 15 amino acids. Germline V gene sequence: CDR1 SGHTA, CDR2 FQGNSA. CDR3 DNA sequence: TGTGCCAGCAGCAAACAGGGGGGAACTGGAAACACCATATATTTT. Its protein product is CASSKQGGTGNTIYF.

At least ten counts were recorded for this clonotype. The CDR3 DNA reads as TGTGCCAGCAGCCAACGGACAGGGGGCTCTTTCGGGGAGCTGTTTTTT. Translating gives CASSQRTGGSFGELFF. V gene TRBV7-2 combines with J gene TRBJ2-2; 11 bases fit TRBD1. The CDR3 has 16 amino acids. V was clipped by 5 bases and J by 7 bases; unmatched bases: 9. Germline CDR1 is SGHTA and CDR2 is FQGNSA.